This note documents a single T cell receptor beta chain sequence. CDR1 is MNHEY and CDR2 is SMNVEV in the germline V gene (reference sequence). The V end was cut by 6 bases, the J end by 0 bases, with 15 bases between. The CDR3 has 15 amino acids. This specimen belongs to a study of T cell changes during pregnancy in multiple sclerosis. Here immunoSEQ multiplex PCR was the method, and the copy in TCRdb shows in-frame clones only, minus some. The sample shows over 45,000 clones, about 90% of them seen only once. The source is a female donor in good health, enrolled as a control in a pregnancy study. Specimen: peripheral blood, collected in the third trimester of pregnancy. The rearrangement links TRBV27 to TRBJ2-7, with D possibly TRBD2 on 6 matching bases. The DNA for the CDR3 is TGTGCCAGCAGCCGCCGGGGGTCCAGCTCCTACGAGCAGTACTTC. Translation gives CASSRRGSSSYEQYF.